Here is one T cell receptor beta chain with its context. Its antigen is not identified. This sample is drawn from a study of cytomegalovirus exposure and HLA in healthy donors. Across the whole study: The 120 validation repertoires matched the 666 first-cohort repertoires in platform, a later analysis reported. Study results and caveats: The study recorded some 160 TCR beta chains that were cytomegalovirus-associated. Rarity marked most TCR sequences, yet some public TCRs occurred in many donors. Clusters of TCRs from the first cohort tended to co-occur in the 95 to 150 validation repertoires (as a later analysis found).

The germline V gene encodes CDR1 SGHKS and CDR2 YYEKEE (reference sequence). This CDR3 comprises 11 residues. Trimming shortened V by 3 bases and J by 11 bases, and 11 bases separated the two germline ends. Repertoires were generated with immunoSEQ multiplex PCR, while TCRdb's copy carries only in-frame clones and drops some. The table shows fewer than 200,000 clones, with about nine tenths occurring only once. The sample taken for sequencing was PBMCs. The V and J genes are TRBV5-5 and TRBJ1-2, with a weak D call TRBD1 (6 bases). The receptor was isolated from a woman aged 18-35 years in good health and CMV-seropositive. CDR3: CASSSERGYTF. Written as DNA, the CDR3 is TGTGCCAGCAGCTCAGAGAGGGGGTACACCTTC.